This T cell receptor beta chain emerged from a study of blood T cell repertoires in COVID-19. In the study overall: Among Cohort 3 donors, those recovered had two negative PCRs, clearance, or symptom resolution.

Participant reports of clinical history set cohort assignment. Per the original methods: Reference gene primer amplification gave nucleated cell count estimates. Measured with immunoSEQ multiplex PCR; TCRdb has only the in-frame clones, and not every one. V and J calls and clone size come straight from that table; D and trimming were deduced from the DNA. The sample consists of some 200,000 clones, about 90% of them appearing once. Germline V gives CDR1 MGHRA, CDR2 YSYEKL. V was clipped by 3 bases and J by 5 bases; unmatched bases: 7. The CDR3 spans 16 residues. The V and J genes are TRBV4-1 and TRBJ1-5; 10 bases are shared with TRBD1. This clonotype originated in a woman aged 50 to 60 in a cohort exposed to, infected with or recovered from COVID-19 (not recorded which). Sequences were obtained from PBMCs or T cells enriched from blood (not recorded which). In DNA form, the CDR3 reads TGCGCCAGCAGCCAGAGGACAGGGGGTCGGGATCAGCCCCAGCATTTT. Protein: CASSQRTGGRDQPQHF.